A single sample gave rise to the 18 T cell receptor beta chains below, sequenced in a study of blood T cell repertoires in COVID-19. TCRdb's table, derived via immunoSEQ multiplex PCR, lists solely in-frame clones and lacks some. The sample lists approximately 100,000 clones, roughly four fifths seen once, with less than 11% in the top ten. The material sequenced was peripheral blood. The source is a human donor in a cohort sampled during active COVID-19.

The CDR3 nucleotides read TGTGCCAGCAGTAATACAGGATATAGCAATCAGCCCCAGCATTTT. This encodes CASSNTGYSNQPQHF. The V and J genes are TRBV28 and TRBJ1-5, with D perhaps TRBD1 (5 bases). The CDR3 loop spans 15 amino acids. The V and J ends lost 5 bases and 0 bases respectively, with 11 bases between them. CDR1 and CDR2 from the germline V gene are MDHEN and SYDVKM.

This sequence joins TRBV18 and TRBJ1-3; 7 positions match TRBD1. The CDR3 has 16 amino acids. V lost 3 bases and J lost 3; bases outside the gene matches: 8. The V gene's germline CDR1 is KGHSH and CDR2 LQKENI. DNA of the CDR3: TGTGCCAGCTCACCCAAAGACAGGGTCCTTGGAAACACCATATATTTT. Its translation: CASSPKDRVLGNTIYF. The full variable domain, completed using reference TRBV18 and TRBJ1-3, is NAGVMQNPRHLVRRRGQEARLRCSPMKGHSHVYWYRQLPEEGLKFMVYLQKENIIDESGMPKERFSAEFPKEGPSILRIQQVVRGDSAAYFCASSPKDRVLGNTIYFGEGSWLTVV.

The J gene is TRBJ1-1, the V gene TRBV11-2, with 7 bases lining up with TRBD1. The CDR3 consists of 15 residues. Unmatched junction bases numbered 6, after V lost 5 bases and J lost 0 bases. Germline CDR1 SGHAT, CDR2 FQNNGV. The CDR3 is CASSGGGTVNTEAFF. CDR3 DNA sequence: TGTGCCAGCAGCGGCGGGGGGACAGTGAACACTGAAGCTTTCTTT.

This clone was seen a few times. The J gene is TRBJ2-7, the V gene TRBV7-2, with D possibly TRBD2 on 5 matching bases. CDR1 is SGHTA and CDR2 is FQGNSA in the germline V gene. The ends were cut back, 2 bases at V and 2 bases at J, with 7 bases in the middle. The CDR3 is made up of 13 amino acids. CDR3 nucleotide sequence: TGTGCCAGCAGCTTAATGGGAGCCTACGAGCAGTACTTC. Amino acids: CASSLMGAYEQYF.

The J gene is TRBJ2-2, the V gene TRBV9; 8 nucleotides agree with TRBD2. J gave up 1 base and V 4 bases, and 6 bases lay outside the gene matches. The CDR3 has 16 amino acids. The germline gives CDR1 SGDLS, CDR2 YYNGEE. The CDR3 DNA follows: TGTGCCAGCAGCCCGGCAGGGACTAGGAACACCGGGGAGCTGTTTTTT. This encodes CASSPAGTRNTGELFF.

The rearrangement uses TRBV12-3 or TRBV12-4 and TRBJ1-2; perhaps TRBD1 as D (5 bases). Trimming took 7 bases from V and 8 from J, leaving 17 bases between them. The CDR3 sequence is 13 residues long. CDR3: CASTYGRAVGYTF. The CDR3 DNA reads TGTGCCAGCACCTACGGCAGGGCAGTCGGCTACACCTTC.

V gene TRBV19 combines with J gene TRBJ1-6, with 9 bases lining up with TRBD1. The CDR3 totals 15 residues. The trim removed 5 bases at V and 10 bases at J, leaving 9 bases unmatched. CDR1 and CDR2 from the germline V gene are LNHDA and SQIVND (reference sequence). CDR3 region: CASSAGQGLGSPLHF. CDR3 DNA sequence: TGTGCCAGTAGTGCTGGACAGGGGTTAGGCTCACCCCTCCACTTT.

The gene calls are TRBV7-2 and TRBJ1-6; D possibly corresponds to TRBD1 (6 bases). Germline V gives CDR1 SGHTA, CDR2 FQGNSA. Trimming stripped 3 bases from V and 15 bases from J, with 27 bases between. The CDR3 sequence is 17 residues long. The CDR3 region is CASSLDGTTRRGGNLHF. Written as DNA, the CDR3 is TGTGCCAGCAGCTTGGACGGGACTACTCGGAGAGGGGGAAACCTCCACTTT.

The V gene is TRBV12-5, the J gene TRBJ1-3; D may be TRBD1 (5 bases). CDR1 is LGHNT and CDR2 is FRNRAP in the germline V gene. The V end lost 3 bases, the J end lost 0 bases, and 12 bases lay between the germline ends. The CDR3 loop spans 16 amino acids. This CDR3 is CASGFYTGSSGNTIYF. DNA of the CDR3: TGTGCTAGTGGTTTTTATACAGGCTCCTCTGGAAACACCATATATTTT.

The chain couples TRBV2 to TRBJ2-2; no clear D. With 1 base removed from V and 7 bases from J, the gap between germline ends came to 7 bases. CDR3 length: 13 residues. CDR1 and CDR2 (germline): SNHLY, FYNNEI. The CDR3 DNA is TGTGCCAGCAGTGAAGATCCGGGCGGGGAGCTGTTTTTT. Residues: CASSEDPGGELFF.

The rearrangement links TRBV7-6 to TRBJ2-7; D is possibly TRBD1 (6 bases). CDR3 length: 15 residues. Germline lookup yields CDR1 SGHVS and CDR2 FNYEAQ. V was pared by 1 base and J by 1 base, with 11 bases between. The CDR3 DNA sequence: TGTGCCAGCAGCTTAGGGGACAAAGTTTCCTACGAGCAGTACTTC. Protein: CASSLGDKVSYEQYF.

J is TRBJ2-7 and V is TRBV20-1; tentative D call: TRBD1 (5 bases). This CDR3 comprises 11 residues. Germline CDR1 reads DFQATT; CDR2 reads SNEGSKA (reference sequence). The ends were cut back, 6 bases at V and 2 bases at J, with 8 bases in the middle. CDR3 sequence: CSAAGTYEQYF. DNA for the CDR3: TGCAGTGCGGCAGGGACCTACGAGCAGTACTTC.

The V call is TRBV19, the J call TRBJ2-1; D perhaps matches TRBD1 (6 bases). This CDR3 has 15 amino acids. The V gene's germline CDR1 is LNHDA and CDR2 SQIVND (reference sequence). Trimming took off 6 bases at V and 5 bases at J, with 17 bases between the two ends. The DNA for the CDR3 is TGTGCCAGTAGAACCGGACAGTCGTCACACAATGAGCAGTTCTTC. Encoded protein: CASRTGQSSHNEQFF.

The chain is built from TRBV29-1 and TRBJ2-3; D perhaps matches TRBD2 (7 bases). Germline CDR1 reads SQVTM; CDR2 reads ANQGSEA. CDR3 length equals 14 residues. V dropped 8 bases and J dropped 1 base, with 16 bases sitting between them. The CDR3 DNA reads as TGCAGCCATAGGGGAGGGGGACGCACAGATACGCAGTATTTT. Translation gives CSHRGGGRTDTQYF.

This chain links TRBV5-1 with TRBJ1-1, with 10 bases fitting TRBD1. V shed 5 bases and J 1 base; nucleotides not matched to a gene: 5. The germline gives CDR1 SGHRS, CDR2 YFSETQ. This CDR3 region has 15 residues. CDR3 nucleotides: TGCGCCAGCAGTCGACAGGGGGCATCGAACACTGAAGCTTTCTTT. Protein product: CASSRQGASNTEAFF.

The V gene is TRBV12-5, the J gene TRBJ1-3; D unclear. Germline V gene lookup returns CDR1 LGHNT and CDR2 FRNRAP. Trimming shortened V by 6 bases and J by 2 bases, and 8 bases separated the two germline ends. The CDR3 extends over 13 amino acids. CDR3 nucleotides: TGTGCTAGTGGGGAGGCGGCTGGAAACACCATATATTTT. This encodes CASGEAAGNTIYF.

This chain connects TRBV6-5 to TRBJ2-7; 7 bases are shared with TRBD1. Trimming took 7 bases from V and 1 from J; bases not matched to a gene: 7. This CDR3 has 14 residues. Germline assignment: CDR1 MNHEY and CDR2 SVGAGI. The DNA of the CDR3 is TGTGCCAGCAAGCTCGACAGGGTGTCCTACGAGCAGTACTTC. Protein product: CASKLDRVSYEQYF.

The sample holds a few counts of this clone. The rearrangement uses TRBV30 and TRBJ1-1; D is possibly TRBD1 (6 bases). The CDR3 is made up of 15 amino acids. Germline V gives CDR1 GTSNPN, CDR2 SVGIG (reference sequence). The ends were cut back, 3 bases at V and 0 bases at J, with 14 bases in the middle. CDR3 protein: CAWRMLQGLNTEAFF. CDR3 DNA: TGTGCCTGGAGGATGCTACAGGGCTTGAACACTGAAGCTTTCTTT. Looking up the rest from reference TRBV30 and TRBJ1-1 gives the full variable domain: SQTIHQWPATLVQPVGSPLSLECTVEGTSNPNLYWYRQAAGRGLQLLFYSVGIGQISSEVPQNLSASRPQDRQFILSSKKLLLSDSGFYLCAWRMLQGLNTEAFFGQGTRLTVV.